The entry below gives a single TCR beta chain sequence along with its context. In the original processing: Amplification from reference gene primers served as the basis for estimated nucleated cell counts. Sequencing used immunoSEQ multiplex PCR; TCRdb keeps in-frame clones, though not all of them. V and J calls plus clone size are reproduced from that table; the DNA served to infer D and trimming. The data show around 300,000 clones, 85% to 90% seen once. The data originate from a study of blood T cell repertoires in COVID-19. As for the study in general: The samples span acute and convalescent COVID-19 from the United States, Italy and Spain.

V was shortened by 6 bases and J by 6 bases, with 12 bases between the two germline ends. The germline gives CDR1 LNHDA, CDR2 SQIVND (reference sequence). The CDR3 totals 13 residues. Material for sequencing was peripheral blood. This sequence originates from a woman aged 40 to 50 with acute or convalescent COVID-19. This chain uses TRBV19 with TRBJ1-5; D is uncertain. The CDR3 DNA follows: TGTGCCAGTAGCTCCCTGGGGAGTCAGCCCCAGCATTTT. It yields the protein CASSSLGSQPQHF.